What follows is one T cell receptor beta chain and its context. Cohorts were based on clinical histories the participants reported. This entry comes from a study of blood T cell repertoires in COVID-19. This table comes from immunoSEQ multiplex PCR, and its TCRdb copy is limited to in-frame clones, with some not included. This table holds about 300,000 clones, 85% to 90% found once. CDR3 length: 14 amino acids. CDR1 and CDR2 from the germline V gene are SGHKS and YYEKEE (reference sequence). V lost 3 bases and J lost 1, with 10 bases in between. Sequencing was carried out using PBMCs or T cells enriched from blood (not recorded which). This clonotype originated in a woman between 18 and 29 years old who had recovered from COVID-19. The genes are TRBV5-5 and TRBJ1-1; no firm D call. DNA of the CDR3: TGTGCCAGCAGCTCCCTCTCGGGGAACACTGAAGCTTTCTTT. Its protein is CASSSLSGNTEAFF.